The next 30 T cell receptor beta chains were all read from a single sample in a study of vaccination and CD4 T cells after COVID-19. Sequencing of the DNA from cultured CD4+ T cells was carried out with the Oncomine TCR Beta short-read assay. TCRdb ran MiXCR on the PCR reads and lists one entry per CDR3 protein. This sample has 9,000 to 15,000 distinct CDR3 sequences, with 64% found just once. As for treatment: roughly ten-day PBMC culture with coronavirus spike peptide pools or control peptides (ViraFEST assay). What these receptors recognize is not known. The sample taken for sequencing was CD4+ T cells from blood, cultured in vitro. These receptors originate from a human donor who had recovered from COVID-19.

The chain combines TRBV6-1 with TRBJ1-2; tentative D call: TRBD1 (5 bases). The CDR3 loop spans 13 amino acids. Germline CDR1 MNHNS, CDR2 SASEGT. Trimming pared 11 bases from V and 1 base from J, leaving 14 bases between. CDR3 protein: CASSRGDNYGYTF. In DNA, the CDR3 is TGTGCCTCCTCCCGGGGGGATAACTATGGCTACACCTTC.

The CDR3 DNA reads as TGTGCCGCGCCCACGGCTCTAAACACTGAAGCTTTCTTT. Amino acid sequence: CAAPTALNTEAFF. The J gene is TRBJ1-1, the V gene TRBV24-1; the D is unclear. CDR1 and CDR2 from the germline V gene are KGHDR and SFDVKD. Trimming took off 12 bases at V and 2 bases at J, with 15 bases between the two ends. The CDR3 is 13 amino acids.

V usage is TRBV6-2 or TRBV6-3 and J usage is TRBJ1-1; TRBD1 matches at 7 bases. The CDR3 has 15 residues. The germline V gene has CDR1 MNHEY and CDR2 SVGEGT. The junction had 12 bases not matched to a gene; V was cut back by 7 bases and J by 4 bases. CDR3 protein: CASTQRTGGGTEAFF. The CDR3 coding sequence is TGTGCCAGCACCCAGAGGACAGGTGGGGGCACTGAAGCTTTCTTT.

The chain has TRBV6-2 or TRBV6-3 and TRBJ1-5; tentative D call: TRBD1 (5 bases). With 5 bases removed from V and 4 bases from J, the gap between germline ends came to 18 bases. The CDR3 has 16 amino acids. Per germline, CDR1 MNHEY and CDR2 SVGEGT. CDR3 amino acids: CASSTSRPGRNQPQHF. Written as DNA, the CDR3 is TGTGCCAGCAGTACCTCCCGGCCAGGGCGAAATCAGCCCCAGCATTTT.

The rearrangement joins TRBV24-1 to TRBJ2-5; 9 positions agree with TRBD1. The length of the CDR3 is 16 residues. V was pared by 7 bases and J by 1 base, with 9 bases of the junction left unmatched. Germline V gives CDR1 KGHDR, CDR2 SFDVKD. CDR3 residues: CATSTGTGNVQETQYF. The CDR3 nucleotides are TGTGCCACCAGCACCGGGACAGGGAACGTCCAAGAGACCCAGTACTTC.

This clonotype was observed a few times. This chain joins TRBV30 and TRBJ2-5, with a weak D call TRBD1 (6 bases). The CDR3 extends over 12 amino acids. Trimming removed 5 bases at V and 2 bases at J, with 9 bases between. Germline CDR1 reads GTSNPN; CDR2 reads SVGIG (reference sequence). In nucleotides, the CDR3 is TGTGCCTGGGCGACAGGACAAGAGACCCAGTACTTC. It yields the protein CAWATGQETQYF.

The V call is TRBV20-1, the J call TRBJ2-7, with D possibly being TRBD2 (6 bases). The CDR3 spans 16 residues. The germline V and J ends were trimmed by 0 bases and 2 bases, with 17 bases remaining between them. Germline lookup yields CDR1 DFQATT and CDR2 SNEGSKA (reference sequence). The CDR3 DNA is TGCAGTGCTAGAGACAGGGTTCGGGGGAGGACCTACGAGCAGTACTTC. Translated, it gives CSARDRVRGRTYEQYF.

The chain recombines TRBV20-1 with TRBJ2-7; D is unresolved. CDR1 and CDR2 from the germline V gene are DFQATT and SNEGSKA (reference sequence). The CDR3 runs to 13 residues. V lost 0 bases and J lost 2, with 8 bases in between. CDR3 bases: TGCAGTGCTAGAGACAGGATTGCCTACGAGCAGTACTTC. This translates into CSARDRIAYEQYF.

This chain joins TRBV21-1 and TRBJ2-3; the listed D gene, TRBD2, was not tested against the DNA. TRBV21-1 is recorded as a pseudogene. The length of the CDR3 is 17 residues. The CDR3 spells CASSTLRPAGSTDTQYF. CDR3 coding DNA: TGTGCCAGCAGCACACTCCGGCCAGCGGGGAGCACAGATACGCAGTATTTT.

This clonotype has just a few counts. V usage is TRBV7-2 and J usage is TRBJ2-3, with no clear D. The ends were cut back, 2 bases at V and 5 bases at J, with 11 bases in the middle. Germline CDR1 SGHTA, CDR2 FQGNSA. The CDR3 is made up of 14 amino acids. This CDR3 reads CASSLTLGRDTQYF. CDR3 sequence (DNA): TGTGCCAGCAGCTTAACCCTGGGCCGAGATACGCAGTATTTT.

This clonotype was seen only a few times. This chain uses TRBV7-6 with TRBJ1-1; D not resolved. Germline CDR1 SGHVS, CDR2 FNYEAQ. This CDR3 contains 15 residues. V was clipped by 1 base and J by 5 bases, with 14 bases between them. The DNA of the CDR3 is TGTGCCAGCAGCTTAGACGAGTCGAGGACTACTGAAGCTTTCTTT. Translating it yields CASSLDESRTTEAFF.

V is TRBV20-1 and J is TRBJ2-3, with no clear D. The V gene lost 6 bases and the J gene lost 4 bases, with 17 bases spanning the gap. Germline CDR1 DFQATT, CDR2 SNEGSKA (reference sequence). CDR3 size: 14 residues. This chain's CDR3 is CSAPHVNGADTQYF. DNA for the CDR3: TGCAGTGCCCCCCACGTGAATGGCGCAGATACGCAGTATTTT.

The genes are TRBV28 and TRBJ1-5; tentative D call: TRBD1 (6 bases). This CDR3 contains 13 residues. Germline values: CDR1 MDHEN, CDR2 SYDVKM. V gave up 11 bases and J gave up 3 bases, with 14 bases separating them. The CDR3 DNA reads as TGTGCCGGTAACAGGGTCTCCAATCAGCCCCAGCATTTT. Protein: CAGNRVSNQPQHF.

This clonotype was counted a single time. The CDR3 loop is CASSSSGGRTDTQYF. The CDR3 DNA sequence: TGTGCCAGCAGCTCCTCAGGGGGGAGAACAGATACGCAGTATTTT. The rearrangement links TRBV7-9 to TRBJ2-3; tentative D call: TRBD1 (7 bases). With 4 bases removed from V and 3 bases from J, the gap between germline ends came to 14 bases. Germline CDR1 reads SEHNR; CDR2 reads FQNEAQ (reference sequence). The CDR3 spans 15 residues.

The table lists this clonotype with a few counts. The chain is built from TRBV7-9 and TRBJ1-6; D not certain. Per germline, CDR1 SEHNR and CDR2 FQNEAQ (reference sequence). The CDR3 extends over 14 amino acids. The V end lost 3 bases, the J end lost 9 bases, and 12 bases lay between the germline ends. The CDR3 loop is CASSFGQESSPLHF. CDR3 sequence (DNA): TGTGCCAGCAGCTTTGGCCAAGAGAGTTCACCCCTCCACTTT.

CDR3 nucleotides: TGTGCCAGCAGTTATGAGCAGTCGGGCGAGCAGTACTTC. Protein: CASSYEQSGEQYF. The chain is built from TRBV6-5 and TRBJ2-7; D not resolved. The germline V gene encodes CDR1 MNHEY and CDR2 SVGAGI. Trimming took off 3 bases at V and 6 bases at J, with 12 bases between the two ends. The CDR3 length is 13 residues.

Here the CDR3 DNA reads TGCGCCAGCAGCTTTAGAGACACAGATACGCAGTATTTT. This codes for CASSFRDTDTQYF. V gene TRBV5-1 combines with J gene TRBJ2-3; D not certain. The V and J ends lost 2 bases and 2 bases respectively, with 6 bases between them. Germline loops: CDR1 SGHRS, CDR2 YFSETQ. The CDR3 length is 13 residues.

The V call is TRBV19, the J call TRBJ1-1; D unresolved. From germline, CDR1 is LNHDA and CDR2 SQIVND (reference sequence). This CDR3 region has 11 residues. V shed 5 bases and J shed 7 bases, with 8 bases lying between them. CDR3 DNA sequence: TGTGCCAGTAGTCGGACGGTTGAAGCTTTCTTT. This gives the protein CASSRTVEAFF.

The V call is TRBV6-2 or TRBV6-3, the J call TRBJ2-7; 9 positions match TRBD1. Germline lookup yields CDR1 MNHEY and CDR2 SVGEGT. The length of the CDR3 is 17 residues. The V and J ends lost 4 bases and 1 base, in that order; junction bases with no gene match: 11. As DNA, the CDR3 is TGTGCCAGCAGTTCCCTGGTCGGGACAGGGCTATCCTACGAGCAGTACTTC. It translates to CASSSLVGTGLSYEQYF.

The V and J genes are TRBV7-3 and TRBJ2-4, with D possibly being TRBD1 or TRBD2 (6 bases each). This CDR3 has 14 amino acids. Trimming removed 1 base from V and 9 bases from J, with 13 bases in between. Germline V lookup: CDR1 SGHTA, CDR2 FQGTGA. The CDR3 loop reads CASSLRGADGIQYF. The CDR3 nucleotides are TGTGCCAGCAGCTTAAGGGGGGCAGACGGCATTCAGTACTTC.

The gene calls are TRBV19 and TRBJ1-1; D not certain. Germline V gene sequence: CDR1 LNHDA, CDR2 SQIVND (reference sequence). The CDR3 totals 14 residues. Between the trimmed V and J ends, which lost 5 bases and 1 base, there was a span of 11 bases. This CDR3 reads CASSGREANTEAFF. DNA for the CDR3: TGTGCCAGTAGTGGAAGGGAAGCGAACACTGAAGCTTTCTTT.

The V and J genes are TRBV19 and TRBJ1-2; 7 nucleotides align to TRBD1. V shed 5 bases and J 8 bases; nucleotides not matched to a gene: 8. Germline-derived CDR1 and CDR2 are LNHDA and SQIVND (reference sequence). The CDR3 is 13 residues long. The CDR3 sequence: CASSSDRVRGYTF. The CDR3 region has the DNA TGTGCCAGTAGTTCCGACAGGGTGAGGGGCTACACCTTC.

The chain carries TRBV6-5 and TRBJ1-5; D is unresolved. Trimming stripped 3 bases from V and 4 bases from J, with 10 bases between. The germline V gene encodes CDR1 MNHEY and CDR2 SVGAGI. The CDR3 totals 14 residues. For the CDR3, the DNA is TGTGCCAGCAGTTATTGGTCGGGGAATCAGCCCCAGCATTTT. Its protein product is CASSYWSGNQPQHF.

The genes are TRBV28 and TRBJ1-1, with TRBD1 matching over 9 bases. This CDR3 is built from 18 residues. CDR1 and CDR2 (germline): MDHEN, SYDVKM. Trimming at V came to 7 bases and at J to 4 bases, leaving 19 bases not matched to a gene. Written as DNA, the CDR3 is TGTGCCAGCACCTCCCCCCGGGACAGGGCTTATAGTAGCACTGAAGCTTTCTTT. Translating gives CASTSPRDRAYSSTEAFF.

J is TRBJ1-1 and V is TRBV10-3, with 8 bases fitting TRBD1. The germline gives CDR1 ENHRY, CDR2 SYGVKD. The CDR3 is 14 amino acids. After removal of 6 bases from V and 1 base from J, the junction contained 4 bases not matched to a gene. The CDR3 reads CAISRQGTNTEAFF. CDR3 in DNA: TGTGCCATCAGCCGACAGGGGACGAACACTGAAGCTTTCTTT.

This rearrangement joins TRBV11-3 to TRBJ2-1; possibly TRBD1 for D (5 bases). V was clipped by 0 bases and J by 8 bases, with 11 bases between them. From germline, CDR1 is SGHNT and CDR2 YENEEA. The CDR3 runs 14 residues. The CDR3 loop reads CASSLDSRDDEQFF. CDR3 coding DNA: TGTGCCAGCAGCTTAGATAGCAGGGATGATGAGCAGTTCTTC.

This clonotype came up a few times. The rearrangement links TRBV19 to TRBJ1-2; tentatively, D is TRBD1 (5 bases). Trimming took 7 bases from V and 8 from J, leaving 17 bases between them. Germline values: CDR1 LNHDA, CDR2 SQIVND (reference sequence). The CDR3 loop spans 13 amino acids. CDR3 sequence: CASTPWDGPGYTF. CDR3 in DNA: TGTGCCAGTACCCCCTGGGACGGGCCGGGCTACACCTTC. Filled out from reference TRBV19 and TRBJ1-2, the complete variable domain reads DGGITQSPKYLFRKEGQNVTLSCEQNLNHDAMYWYRQDPGQGLRLIYYSQIVNDFQKGDIAEGYSVSREKKESFPLTVTSAQKNPTAFYLCASTPWDGPGYTFGSGTRLTVV.

The rearrangement links TRBV7-6 to TRBJ2-7; either TRBD1 or TRBD2 may fit D (5 bases each). Trimming left V 5 bases short and J 3 bases short, with 11 bases between. Germline V lookup: CDR1 SGHVS, CDR2 FNYEAQ. The CDR3 covers 13 residues. The CDR3 coding sequence is TGTGCCAGCAGCCCGGGACCCGGCTACGAGCAGTACTTC. Amino acid sequence: CASSPGPGYEQYF.

V is TRBV6-1 and J is TRBJ2-7, with 9 positions matching TRBD1. The V gene end was trimmed by 8 bases and the J gene end by 0 bases; junction bases not matched to a gene: 2. CDR3 length: 13 amino acids. Germline V lookup: CDR1 MNHNS, CDR2 SASEGT. CDR3 region: CASGTGPSYEQYF. The CDR3 coding sequence is TGTGCCAGCGGGACAGGGCCCTCCTACGAGCAGTACTTC.

The chain uses TRBV7-3 and TRBJ2-3, with 12 positions matching TRBD1. CDR3 length: 14 amino acids. Germline CDR1 is SGHTA and CDR2 is FQGTGA. V was pared by 5 bases and J by 6 bases, with 3 bases of the junction left unmatched. CDR3 sequence (DNA): TGTGCCAGCAGCCGGGACAGGGGGCGGGATACGCAGTATTTT. Its translation is CASSRDRGRDTQYF.